Listed here is a single T cell receptor beta chain. Its antigen is unidentified. CDR3 length: 15 residues. Germline V gives CDR1 SGHTA, CDR2 FQGNSA. V gave up 0 bases and J gave up 2 bases, with 8 bases separating them. The sample originates from a study of cytomegalovirus exposure and HLA in healthy donors. The PCR was carried out with 60 Vbeta primers and 13 Jbeta primers. Profiling relied on immunoSEQ multiplex PCR, and the TCRdb table lists in-frame clones only, not all of them. The data hold around 100,000 clones, with roughly 77% observed a single time. Study results and limitations: The authors later found TCR association rates varying by HLA locus, with DRB1 most and HLA-C fewest.

The receptor was derived from a young woman in good health and CMV-seropositive. This sequence joins TRBV7-2 and TRBJ2-1, with D hard to call. Source material: PBMCs. The CDR3 DNA is TGTGCCAGCAGCTTAGCGCGCACAGCCTACAATGAGCAGTTCTTC. It translates to CASSLARTAYNEQFF. The full variable domain, in which reference TRBV7-2 and TRBJ2-1 provide the parts outside the CDR3, is GAGVSQSPSNKVTEKGKDVELRCDPISGHTALYWYRQSLGQGLEFLIYFQGNSAPDKSGLPSDRFSAERTGGSVSTLTIQRTQQEDSAVYLCASSLARTAYNEQFFGPGTRLTVL.